This T cell receptor beta chain was identified in a study of cytomegalovirus exposure and HLA in healthy donors. General observations from the study: Later work found most CMV-associated TCR beta chains apparently HLA-restricted. In vitro assays verified that a few CMV-associated chains recognized CMV antigens specifically. A later analysis reportedly found that, within productive TCRs, an Asian-associated ancestry cluster had fewer N-insertions than the mean observed across the approximately 660 donors.

The V gene's germline CDR1 is SGHRS and CDR2 YFSETQ. The CDR3 is 14 residues long. V lost 0 bases and J lost 3, with 9 bases in between. Notes on this clone: Its antigen is as yet unknown.

Vbeta (60) and Jbeta (13) primers were used in the PCR. Produced via immunoSEQ multiplex PCR; TCRdb's table is partial and in-frame only. This table has 90,000 to 100,000 clones, approximately 77% appearing once. The genes are TRBV5-1 and TRBJ1-2; no reliable D call. The clonotype was recovered from a female donor in good health and CMV-seronegative. The material sequenced was PBMCs. The CDR3 reads CASSLAPGDYGYTF. CDR3 bases: TGCGCCAGCAGCTTGGCCCCCGGGGACTATGGCTACACCTTC.